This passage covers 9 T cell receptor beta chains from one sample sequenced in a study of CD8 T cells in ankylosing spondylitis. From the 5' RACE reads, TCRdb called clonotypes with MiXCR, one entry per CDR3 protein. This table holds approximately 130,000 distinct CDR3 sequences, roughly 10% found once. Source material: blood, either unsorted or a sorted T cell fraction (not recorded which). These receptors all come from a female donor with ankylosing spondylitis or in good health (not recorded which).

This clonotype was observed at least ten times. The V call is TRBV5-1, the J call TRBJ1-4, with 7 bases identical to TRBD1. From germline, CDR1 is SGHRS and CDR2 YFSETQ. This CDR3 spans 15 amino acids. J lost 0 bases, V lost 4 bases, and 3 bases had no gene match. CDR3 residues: CASSRQGATNEKLFF. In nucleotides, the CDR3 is TGCGCCAGCAGCCGACAGGGAGCAACTAATGAAAAACTGTTTTTT. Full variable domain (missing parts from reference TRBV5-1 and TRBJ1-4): KAGVTQTPRYLIKTRGQQVTLSCSPISGHRSVSWYQQTPGQGLQFLFEYFSETQRNKGNFPGRFSGRQFSNSRSEMNVSTLELGDSALYLCASSRQGATNEKLFFGSGTQLSVL.

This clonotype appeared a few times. In DNA form, the CDR3 reads TGTGCCAGCTCACCATCCCAAAAGGGGGATACGCAGTATTTT. Its translation is CASSPSQKGDTQYF. This sequence joins TRBV18 and TRBJ2-3; D perhaps matches TRBD1 (5 bases). The CDR3 spans 14 residues. Germline assignment: CDR1 KGHSH and CDR2 LQKENI. V was trimmed by 2 bases and J by 6 bases, leaving 12 bases between them.

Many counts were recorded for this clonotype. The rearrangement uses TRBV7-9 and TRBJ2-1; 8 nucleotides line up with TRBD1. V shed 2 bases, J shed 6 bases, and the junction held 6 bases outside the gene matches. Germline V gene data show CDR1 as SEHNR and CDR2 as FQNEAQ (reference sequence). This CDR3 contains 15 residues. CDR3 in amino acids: CASSLRTGTPNEQFF. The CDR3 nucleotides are TGTGCCAGCAGCTTACGGACAGGGACTCCCAATGAGCAGTTCTTC.

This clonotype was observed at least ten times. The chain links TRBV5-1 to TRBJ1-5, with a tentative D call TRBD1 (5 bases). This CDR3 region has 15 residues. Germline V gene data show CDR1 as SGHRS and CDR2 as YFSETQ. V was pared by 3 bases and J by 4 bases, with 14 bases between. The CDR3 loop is CASSSVDSFNQPQHF. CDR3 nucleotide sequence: TGCGCCAGCAGCTCGGTAGACAGTTTTAATCAGCCCCAGCATTTT.

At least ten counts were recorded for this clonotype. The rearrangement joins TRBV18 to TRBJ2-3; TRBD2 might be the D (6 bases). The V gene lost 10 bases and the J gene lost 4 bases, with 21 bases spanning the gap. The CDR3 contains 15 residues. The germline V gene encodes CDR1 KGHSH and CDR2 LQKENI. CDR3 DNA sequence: TGTGCCACCTCTCTGTTGGCGGGAATCTCAGATACGCAGTATTTT. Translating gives CATSLLAGISDTQYF.

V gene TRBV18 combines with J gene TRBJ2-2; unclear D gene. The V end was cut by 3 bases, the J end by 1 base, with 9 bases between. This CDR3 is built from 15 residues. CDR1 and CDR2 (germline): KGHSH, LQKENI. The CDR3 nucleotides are TGTGCCAGCTCACCGCGGACGGAGAACACCGGGGAGCTGTTTTTT. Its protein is CASSPRTENTGELFF.

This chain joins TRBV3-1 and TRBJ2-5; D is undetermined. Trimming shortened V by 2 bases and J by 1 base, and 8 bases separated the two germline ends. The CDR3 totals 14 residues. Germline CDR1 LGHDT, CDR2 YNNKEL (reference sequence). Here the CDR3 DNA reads TGTGCCAGCAGCCAATTCAAAATCCAAGAGACCCAGTACTTC. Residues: CASSQFKIQETQYF.

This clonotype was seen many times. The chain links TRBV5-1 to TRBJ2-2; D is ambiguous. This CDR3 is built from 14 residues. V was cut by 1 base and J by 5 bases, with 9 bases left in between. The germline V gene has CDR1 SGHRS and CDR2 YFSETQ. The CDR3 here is CASSLNVGTGELFF. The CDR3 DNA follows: TGCGCCAGCAGCTTGAACGTGGGGACCGGGGAGCTGTTTTTT.

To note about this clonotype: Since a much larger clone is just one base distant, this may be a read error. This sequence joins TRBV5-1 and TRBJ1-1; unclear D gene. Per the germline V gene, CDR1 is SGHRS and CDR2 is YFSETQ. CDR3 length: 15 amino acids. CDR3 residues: CASSPGLRGNTEALF. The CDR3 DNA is TGCGCCAGCAGCCCTGGACTGCGGGGAAACACTGAAGCTTTATTT. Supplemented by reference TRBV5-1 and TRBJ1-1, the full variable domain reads KAGVTQTPRYLIKTRGQQVTLSCSPISGHRSVSWYQQTPGQGLQFLFEYFSETQRNKGNFPGRFSGRQFSNSRSEMNVSTLELGDSALYLCASSPGLRGNTEALFGQGTRLTVV.